Given below is one TCR beta chain in context. The data were obtained in a study of T cell repertoires in cytomegalovirus infection. V was pared by 5 bases and J by 9 bases, with 14 bases between. Germline V lookup: CDR1 DFQATT, CDR2 SNEGSKA (reference sequence). The CDR3 length is 11 residues. MiXCR, run by TCRdb on the reads, gives a single entry per CDR3 protein. This table holds 200,000 or so distinct CDR3 sequences, roughly a fifth found once. The sequencing input was PBMCs. The sequence was obtained from a human donor in good health (CMV status not recorded). Some clones in this sample may be carry-over from other donors' samples. The chain has TRBV20-1 and TRBJ2-7; D is uncertain. CDR3 residues: CSARYPSGQYF. In DNA, the CDR3 is TGCAGTGCTCGTTACCCTTCAGGGCAGTACTTC.